The 4 T cell receptor beta chains reported below all come from one sample, sequenced in a study of OX40 agonist ivuxolimab in advanced cancers. Libraries came from the immunoSEQ multiplex PCR assay. TCRdb carries this immuneACCESS record with in-frame sequences only. Its versions omit some clonotypes, under half of them owing to an unresolved V gene in the studies checked, with the rest unexplained. Here the sample has just over 30,000 clones; approximately 87% occur a single time. The ten largest clones capture about 25% of the sample. The sample was CD4+ or CD8+ T cells sorted from blood, taken in a trial of the OX40 agonist ivuxolimab. The receptors stem from an adult with an advanced solid tumor such as melanoma, head and neck, liver or kidney cancer.

This sequence joins TRBV4-1 and TRBJ2-7; 10 bases are shared with TRBD2. The V gene end was trimmed by 4 bases and the J gene end by 3 bases; junction bases not matched to a gene: 9. The CDR3 runs 16 residues. Germline CDR1 MGHRA, CDR2 YSYEKL. CDR3 in DNA: TGCGCCAGCAGCCTAGTAATAGCGGGAGGCAGCTACGAGCAGTACTTC. Translating gives CASSLVIAGGSYEQYF.

The chain carries TRBV19 and TRBJ2-1; tentatively, D is TRBD2 (6 bases). Trimming cost V 5 bases and J 4 bases, with 18 bases left between them. Germline V gene sequence: CDR1 LNHDA, CDR2 SQIVND (reference sequence). This CDR3 region has 16 residues. This CDR3 is CASSVSPGLTYNEQFF. As DNA, the CDR3 is TGTGCCAGTAGTGTTAGCCCGGGACTGACATACAATGAGCAGTTCTTC.

The chain links TRBV28 to TRBJ2-2, with 9 bases fitting TRBD1. V was clipped by 5 bases and J by 5 bases; unmatched bases: 9. Germline V gene data show CDR1 as MDHEN and CDR2 as SYDVKM. This CDR3 spans 16 amino acids. The CDR3 DNA follows: TGTGCCAGCAGTAGGTACAGGGGGCGCGCGACCGGGGAGCTGTTTTTT. Translation gives CASSRYRGRATGELFF.

This chain uses TRBV28 with TRBJ2-3, with 9 bases aligning to TRBD1. Germline V lookup: CDR1 MDHEN, CDR2 SYDVKM. V lost 10 bases to trimming and J lost 10 bases; unmatched junction nucleotides: 9. This CDR3 has 12 amino acids. CDR3 bases: TGTGCCACCAAGGACAGGGGTGATTCGCAGTATTTT. It translates to CATKDRGDSQYF.